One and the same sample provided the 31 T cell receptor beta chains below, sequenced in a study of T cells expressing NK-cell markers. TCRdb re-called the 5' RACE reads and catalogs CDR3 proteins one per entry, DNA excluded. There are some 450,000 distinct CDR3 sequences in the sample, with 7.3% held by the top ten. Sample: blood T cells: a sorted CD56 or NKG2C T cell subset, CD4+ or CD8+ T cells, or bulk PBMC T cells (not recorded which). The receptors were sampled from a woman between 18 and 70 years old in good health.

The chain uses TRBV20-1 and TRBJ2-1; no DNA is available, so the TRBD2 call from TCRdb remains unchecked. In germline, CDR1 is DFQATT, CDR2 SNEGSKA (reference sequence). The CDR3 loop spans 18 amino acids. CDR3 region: CSARDPASGGSSYNEQFF.

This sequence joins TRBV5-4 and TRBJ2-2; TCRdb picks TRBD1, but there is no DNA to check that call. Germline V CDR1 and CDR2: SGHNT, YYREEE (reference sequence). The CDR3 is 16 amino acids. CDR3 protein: CASSFPGTGNTGELFF.

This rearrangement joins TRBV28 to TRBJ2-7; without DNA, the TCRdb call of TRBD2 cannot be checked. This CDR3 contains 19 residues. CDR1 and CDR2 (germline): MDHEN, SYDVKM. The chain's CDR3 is CASSLAGTSGFPSSYEQYF.

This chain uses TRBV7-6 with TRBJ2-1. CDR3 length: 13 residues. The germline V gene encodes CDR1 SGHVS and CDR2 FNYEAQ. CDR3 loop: CASSLEERLLQFF.

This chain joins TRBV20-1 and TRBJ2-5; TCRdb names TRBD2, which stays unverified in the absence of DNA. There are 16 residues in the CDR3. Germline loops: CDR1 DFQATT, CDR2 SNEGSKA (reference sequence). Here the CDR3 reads CSARGLAGDPQETQYF.

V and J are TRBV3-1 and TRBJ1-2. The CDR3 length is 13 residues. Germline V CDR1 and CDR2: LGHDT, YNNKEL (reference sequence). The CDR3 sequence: CASSQGHEYGYTF.

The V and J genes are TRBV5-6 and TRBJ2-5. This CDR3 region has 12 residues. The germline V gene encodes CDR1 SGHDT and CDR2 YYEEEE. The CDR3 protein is CASGSGQETQYF.

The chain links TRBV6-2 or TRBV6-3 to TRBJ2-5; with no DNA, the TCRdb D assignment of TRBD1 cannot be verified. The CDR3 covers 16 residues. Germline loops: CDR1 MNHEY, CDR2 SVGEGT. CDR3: CASSPPLSSTQETQYF.

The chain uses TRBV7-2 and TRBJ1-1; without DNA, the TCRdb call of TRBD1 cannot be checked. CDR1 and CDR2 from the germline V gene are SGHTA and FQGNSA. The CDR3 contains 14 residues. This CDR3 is CASSPDRGYTEAFF. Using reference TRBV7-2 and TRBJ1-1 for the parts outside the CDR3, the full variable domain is GAGVSQSPSNKVTEKGKDVELRCDPISGHTALYWYRQSLGQGLEFLIYFQGNSAPDKSGLPSDRFSAERTGGSVSTLTIQRTQQEDSAVYLCASSPDRGYTEAFFGQGTRLTVV.

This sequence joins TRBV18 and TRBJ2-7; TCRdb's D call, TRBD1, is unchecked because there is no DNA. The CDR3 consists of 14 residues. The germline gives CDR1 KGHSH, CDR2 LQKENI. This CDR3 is CASSPYRGEYEQYF.

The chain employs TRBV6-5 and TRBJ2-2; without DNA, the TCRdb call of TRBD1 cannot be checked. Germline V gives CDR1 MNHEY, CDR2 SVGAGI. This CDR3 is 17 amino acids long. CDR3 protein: CASSYSKGGAEGGELFF.

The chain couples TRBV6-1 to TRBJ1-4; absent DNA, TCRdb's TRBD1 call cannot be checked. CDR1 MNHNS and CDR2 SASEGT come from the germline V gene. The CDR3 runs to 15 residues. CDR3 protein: CASSTTGGPNEKLFF.

The CDR3 protein is CASSYAGVSVGTEAFF. The chain is built from TRBV6-2 or TRBV6-3 and TRBJ1-1; the TRBD1 assignment by TCRdb is unverifiable without DNA. Germline V gene sequence: CDR1 MNHEY, CDR2 SVGEGT. The CDR3 is 16 residues long.

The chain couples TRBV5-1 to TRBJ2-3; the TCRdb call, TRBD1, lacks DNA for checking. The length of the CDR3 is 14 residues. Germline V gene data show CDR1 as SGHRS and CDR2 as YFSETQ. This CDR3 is CASSPSRERGTQYF.

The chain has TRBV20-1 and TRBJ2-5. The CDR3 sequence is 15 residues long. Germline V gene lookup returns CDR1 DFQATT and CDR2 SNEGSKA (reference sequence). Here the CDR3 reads CSARDGSFPTETQYF.

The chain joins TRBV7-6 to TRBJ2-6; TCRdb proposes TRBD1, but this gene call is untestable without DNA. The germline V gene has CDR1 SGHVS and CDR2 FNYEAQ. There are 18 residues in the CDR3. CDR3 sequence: CASTLRGGAFSGANVLTF. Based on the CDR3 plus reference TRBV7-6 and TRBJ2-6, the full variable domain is GAGVSQSPRYKVTKRGQDVALRCDPISGHVSLYWYRQALGQGPEFLTYFNYEAQQDKSGLPNDRFSAERPEGSISTLTIQRTEQRDSAMYRCASTLRGGAFSGANVLTFGAGSRLTVL.

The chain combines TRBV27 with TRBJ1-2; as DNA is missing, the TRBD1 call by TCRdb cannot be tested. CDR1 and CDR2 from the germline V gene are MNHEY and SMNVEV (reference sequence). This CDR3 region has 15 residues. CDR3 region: CASSLSGGAYGGYTF.

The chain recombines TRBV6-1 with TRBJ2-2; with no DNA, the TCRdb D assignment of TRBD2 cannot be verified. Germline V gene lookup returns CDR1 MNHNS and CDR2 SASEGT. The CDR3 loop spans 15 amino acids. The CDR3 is CASRPPGVNTGELFF.

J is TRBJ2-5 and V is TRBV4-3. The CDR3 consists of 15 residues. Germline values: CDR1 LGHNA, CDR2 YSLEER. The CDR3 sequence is CASSPRSVEQETQYF.

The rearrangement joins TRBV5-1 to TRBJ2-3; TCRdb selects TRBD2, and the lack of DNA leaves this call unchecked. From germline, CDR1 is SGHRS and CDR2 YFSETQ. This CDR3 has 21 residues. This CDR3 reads CASSLDFPSSGRTRDTDTQYF.

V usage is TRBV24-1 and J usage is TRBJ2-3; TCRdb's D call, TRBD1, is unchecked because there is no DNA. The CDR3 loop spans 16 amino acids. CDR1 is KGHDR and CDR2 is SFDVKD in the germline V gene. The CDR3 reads CATSDPDFTGGDTQYF.

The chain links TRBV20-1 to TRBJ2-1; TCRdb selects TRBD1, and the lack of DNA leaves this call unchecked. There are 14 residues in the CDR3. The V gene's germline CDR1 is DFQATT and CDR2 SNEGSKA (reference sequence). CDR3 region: CSAGTGYGYNEQFF.

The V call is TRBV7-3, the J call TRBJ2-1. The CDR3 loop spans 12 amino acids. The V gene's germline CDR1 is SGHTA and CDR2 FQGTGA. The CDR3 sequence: CASSLKPWEQFF.

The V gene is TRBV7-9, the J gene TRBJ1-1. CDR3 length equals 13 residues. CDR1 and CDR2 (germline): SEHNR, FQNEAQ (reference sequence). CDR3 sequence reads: CASSLLGYTEAFF.

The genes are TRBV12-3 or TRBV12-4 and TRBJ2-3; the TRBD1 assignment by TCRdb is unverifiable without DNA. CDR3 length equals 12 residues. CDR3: CASRRQRGTQYF.

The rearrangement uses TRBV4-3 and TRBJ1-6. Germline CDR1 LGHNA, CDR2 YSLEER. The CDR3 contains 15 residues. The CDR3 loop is CASSPASLGNSPLHF.

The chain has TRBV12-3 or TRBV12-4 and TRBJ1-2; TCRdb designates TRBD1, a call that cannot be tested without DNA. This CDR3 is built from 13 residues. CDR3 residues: CASSLTGKGGYTF.

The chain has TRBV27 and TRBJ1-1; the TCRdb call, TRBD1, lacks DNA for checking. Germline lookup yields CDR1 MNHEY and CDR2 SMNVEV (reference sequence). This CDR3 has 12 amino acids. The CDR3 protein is CASSTANTEAFF.

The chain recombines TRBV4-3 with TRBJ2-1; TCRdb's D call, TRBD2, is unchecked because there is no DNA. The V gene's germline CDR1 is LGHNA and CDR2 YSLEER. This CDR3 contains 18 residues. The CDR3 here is CASSQERGMVTRADEQFF.

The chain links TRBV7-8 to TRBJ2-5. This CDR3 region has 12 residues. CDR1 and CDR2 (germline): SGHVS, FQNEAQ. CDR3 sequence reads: CASSLAAETQYF.

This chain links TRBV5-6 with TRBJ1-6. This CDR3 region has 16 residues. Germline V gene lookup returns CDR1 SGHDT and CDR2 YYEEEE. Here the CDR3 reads CASSLVDRSYNSPLHF. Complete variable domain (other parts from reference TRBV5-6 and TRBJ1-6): DAGVTQSPTHLIKTRGQQVTLRCSPKSGHDTVSWYQQALGQGPQFIFQYYEEEERQRGNFPDRFSGHQFPNYSSELNVNALLLGDSALYLCASSLVDRSYNSPLHFGNGTRLTVT.